The clone carrying this T cell receptor beta chain was detected once. Antigen: not known. The repertoire was sequenced with immunoSEQ multiplex PCR; TCRdb's copy has only in-frame clones and lacks some. This table has about 48,000 clones, 88% appearing once. This sample is part of a study of cytomegalovirus exposure and HLA in healthy donors. Study conclusions and caveats: As confirmed in vitro, a few CMV-associated chains were specific for CMV antigens. The classifier was said to identify cytomegalovirus status with high specificity and sensitivity. There were 150 to 200 TCR beta chains listed as cytomegalovirus-associated. Subsequent analysis of the approximately 110 validation repertoires found a tendency for first-cohort TCR clusters to co-occur.

The CDR3 contains 12 residues. Germline CDR1 is MDHEN and CDR2 is SYDVKM. The V end was cut by 5 bases, the J end by 8 bases, with 9 bases between. This sequence originates from a woman in her twenties or thirties in good health and CMV-seronegative. The chain has TRBV28 and TRBJ2-2; weak D call: TRBD1 (6 bases). The specimen was PBMCs. The CDR3 sequence: CASSVQGGELFF. The CDR3 bases are TGTGCCAGCAGTGTACAGGGTGGGGAGCTGTTTTTT.